This record concerns one T cell receptor (beta chain) sequence. Its specificity is not known. The CDR3 runs 15 residues. Trimming at V came to 6 bases and at J to 11 bases, leaving 14 bases not matched to a gene. Unique molecular identifiers were carried by the TCR beta cDNA libraries. TCRdb passed the PCR reads through MiXCR, listing each CDR3 protein once. This sample has 350,000 to 500,000 distinct CDR3 sequences, with about 39% found just once. The sample is drawn from a study of post-analysis software for immune sequencing data. The study, taken as a whole, reports: Controls had lower frequencies than patients of 4 or 5 TRBV segments, which included TRBV5-6, TRBV5-1 and TRBV20-1. Normalized Chao1 diversity was significantly reduced in patients versus controls. The authors found that F measure strongly co-clustered same-batch samples.

Sequenced sample: blood. This receptor was identified in a girl aged 2 to 10 with multiple sclerosis. The chain is built from TRBV12-3 or TRBV12-4 and TRBJ2-5, with 11 positions matching TRBD1. This CDR3 is CASSRTGTGGGEQYF. Written as DNA, the CDR3 is TGTGCCAGCAGCAGAACCGGGACAGGGGGAGGTGAGCAGTACTTC.